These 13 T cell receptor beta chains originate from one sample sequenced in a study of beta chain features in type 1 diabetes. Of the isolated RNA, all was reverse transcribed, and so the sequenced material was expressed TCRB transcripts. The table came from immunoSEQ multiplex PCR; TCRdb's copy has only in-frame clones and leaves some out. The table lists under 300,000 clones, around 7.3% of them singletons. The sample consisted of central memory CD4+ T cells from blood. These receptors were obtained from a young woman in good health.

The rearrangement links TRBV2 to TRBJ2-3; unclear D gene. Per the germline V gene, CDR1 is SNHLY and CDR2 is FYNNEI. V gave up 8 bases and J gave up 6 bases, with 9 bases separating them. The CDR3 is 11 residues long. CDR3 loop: CASVSLDTQYF. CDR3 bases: TGTGCCAGCGTGTCGCTCGATACGCAGTATTTT.

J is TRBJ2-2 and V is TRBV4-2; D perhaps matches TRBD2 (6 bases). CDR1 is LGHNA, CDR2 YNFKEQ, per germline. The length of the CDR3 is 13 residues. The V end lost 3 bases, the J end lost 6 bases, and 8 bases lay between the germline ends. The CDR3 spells CASSHGRAGELFF. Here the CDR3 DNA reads TGTGCCAGCAGCCACGGGAGAGCCGGGGAGCTGTTTTTT.

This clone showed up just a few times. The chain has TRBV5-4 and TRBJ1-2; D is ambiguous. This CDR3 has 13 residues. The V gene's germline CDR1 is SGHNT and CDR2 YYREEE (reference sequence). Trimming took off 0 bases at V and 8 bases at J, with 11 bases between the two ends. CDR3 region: CASSLDQSAGYTF. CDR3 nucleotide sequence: TGTGCCAGCAGCTTGGACCAATCTGCGGGCTACACCTTC.

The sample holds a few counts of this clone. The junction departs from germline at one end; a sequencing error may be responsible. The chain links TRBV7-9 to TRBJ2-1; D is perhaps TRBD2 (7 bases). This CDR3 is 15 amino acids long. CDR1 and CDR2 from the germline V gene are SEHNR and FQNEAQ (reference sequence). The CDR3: CASSRGAVSYNEQFF. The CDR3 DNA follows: TGCGCCAGCAGCCGGGGGGCAGTCTCCTACAATGAGCAGTTCTTC.

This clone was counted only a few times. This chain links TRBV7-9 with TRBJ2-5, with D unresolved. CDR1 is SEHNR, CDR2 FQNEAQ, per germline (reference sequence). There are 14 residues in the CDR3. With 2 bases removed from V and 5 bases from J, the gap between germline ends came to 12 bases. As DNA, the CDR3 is TGTGCCAGCAGCTTAAGTGGTACCGGGGAGACCCAGTACTTC. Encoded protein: CASSLSGTGETQYF.

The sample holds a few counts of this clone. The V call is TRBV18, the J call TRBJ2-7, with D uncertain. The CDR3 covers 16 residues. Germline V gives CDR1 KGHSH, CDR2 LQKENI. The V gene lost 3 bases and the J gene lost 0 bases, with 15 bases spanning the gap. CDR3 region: CASSPSLASPSYEQYV. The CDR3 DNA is TGTGCCAGCTCACCGTCTCTGGCCTCTCCCTCCTACGAGCAGTACGTC.

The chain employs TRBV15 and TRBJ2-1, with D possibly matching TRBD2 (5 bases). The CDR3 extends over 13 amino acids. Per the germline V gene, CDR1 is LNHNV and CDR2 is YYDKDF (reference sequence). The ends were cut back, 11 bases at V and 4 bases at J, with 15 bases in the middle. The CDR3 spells CAAVLAWYNEQFF. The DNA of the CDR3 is TGTGCCGCGGTCCTAGCTTGGTACAATGAGCAGTTCTTC. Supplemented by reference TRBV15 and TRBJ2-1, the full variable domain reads DAMVIQNPRYQVTQFGKPVTLSCSQTLNHNVMYWYQQKSSQAPKLLFHYYDKDFNNEADTPDNFQSRRPNTSFCFLDIRSPGLGDTAMYLCAAVLAWYNEQFFGPGTRLTVL.

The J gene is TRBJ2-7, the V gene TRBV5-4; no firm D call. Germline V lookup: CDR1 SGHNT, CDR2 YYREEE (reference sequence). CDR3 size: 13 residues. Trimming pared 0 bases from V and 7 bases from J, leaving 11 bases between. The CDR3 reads CASSLGGLGEQYF. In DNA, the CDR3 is TGTGCCAGCAGCTTGGGGGGTTTGGGAGAGCAGTACTTC.

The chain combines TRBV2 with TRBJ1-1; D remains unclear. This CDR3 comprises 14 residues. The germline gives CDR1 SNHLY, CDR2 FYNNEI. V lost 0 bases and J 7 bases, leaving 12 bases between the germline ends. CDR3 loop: CASSEATADDEAFF. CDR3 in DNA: TGTGCCAGCAGTGAAGCGACCGCGGATGATGAAGCTTTCTTT.

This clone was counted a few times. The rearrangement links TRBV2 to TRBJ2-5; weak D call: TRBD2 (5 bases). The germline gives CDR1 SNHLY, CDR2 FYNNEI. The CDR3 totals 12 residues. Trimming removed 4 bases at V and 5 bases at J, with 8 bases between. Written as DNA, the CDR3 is TGTGCCAGCAGTGGGGAGCGGGAGACCCAGTACTTC. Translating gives CASSGERETQYF.

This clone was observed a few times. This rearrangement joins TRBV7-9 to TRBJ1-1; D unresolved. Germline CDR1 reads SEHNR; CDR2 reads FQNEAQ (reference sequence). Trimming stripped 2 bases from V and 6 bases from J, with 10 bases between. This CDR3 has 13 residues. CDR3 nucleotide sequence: TGTGCCAGCAGCTTAAGTTGGGTAGCTGAAGCTTTCTTT. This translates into CASSLSWVAEAFF.

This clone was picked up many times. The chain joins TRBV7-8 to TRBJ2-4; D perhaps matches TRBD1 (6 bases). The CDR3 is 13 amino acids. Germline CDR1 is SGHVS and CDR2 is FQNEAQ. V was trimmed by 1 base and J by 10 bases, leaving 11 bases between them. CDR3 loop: CASSLGTVGIQYF. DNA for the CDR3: TGTGCCAGCAGCTTAGGGACAGTAGGGATTCAGTACTTC.

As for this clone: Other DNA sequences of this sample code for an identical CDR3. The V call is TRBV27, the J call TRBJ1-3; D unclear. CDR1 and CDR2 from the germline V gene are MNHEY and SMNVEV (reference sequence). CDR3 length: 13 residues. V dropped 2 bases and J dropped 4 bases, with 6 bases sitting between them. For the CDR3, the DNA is TGTGCCAGCAGTTTAGACGGCGGAAACACCATATATTTT. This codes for CASSLDGGNTIYF.